This T cell receptor beta chain was identified in a study of tumor-infiltrating lymphocytes in oesophageal squamous cell carcinoma. A single record per CDR3 protein comes from TCRdb applying MiXCR to the PCR reads. Of under 20,000 distinct CDR3 sequences listed, 50% are singletons. This clonotype appeared a few times. The germline V gene has CDR1 SGHTA and CDR2 FQGNSA. The CDR3 contains 15 residues. The V gene end was trimmed by 4 bases and the J gene end by 8 bases; junction bases not matched to a gene: 5. The rearrangement joins TRBV7-2 to TRBJ2-1, with 13 bases lining up with TRBD2. Sequencing was performed on esophageal tumor tissue. This receptor was obtained from a male donor with esophageal squamous cell carcinoma. CDR3: CASSWTSGGRDEQFF. As DNA, the CDR3 is TGTGCCAGCAGCTGGACTAGCGGGGGTAGGGATGAGCAGTTCTTC. The whole variable domain, remainder taken from reference TRBV7-2 and TRBJ2-1, is GAGVSQSPSNKVTEKGKDVELRCDPISGHTALYWYRQSLGQGLEFLIYFQGNSAPDKSGLPSDRFSAERTGGSVSTLTIQRTQQEDSAVYLCASSWTSGGRDEQFFGPGTRLTVL.